These 15 T cell receptor beta chains originate from one sample sequenced in a study of T cell responses to AZD1222 COVID-19 vaccine. The assay was immunoSEQ multiplex PCR, and TCRdb's table has in-frame clones only and misses some. The sample gives roughly 200,000 clones, about 91% of which show up once; around 8% is in the top ten. Sequenced here: peripheral blood, sampled on day 0 of AZD1222 vaccination. Source of these receptors: an adult in good health.

This clone showed up just a few times. V gene TRBV10-3 combines with J gene TRBJ2-2; no reliable D call. V shed 2 bases and J shed 4 bases, with 8 bases lying between them. The CDR3 covers 14 residues. Germline values: CDR1 ENHRY, CDR2 SYGVKD. The CDR3 here is CAISEKQITGELFF. In DNA form, the CDR3 reads TGTGCCATCAGTGAGAAACAGATCACCGGGGAGCTGTTTTTT.

V is TRBV10-3 and J is TRBJ1-4; 8 positions match TRBD1. In germline, CDR1 is ENHRY, CDR2 SYGVKD. The CDR3 extends over 15 amino acids. Trimming at V came to 7 bases and at J to 0 bases, leaving 4 bases not matched to a gene. The CDR3: CAIKGDRTTNEKLFF. DNA of the CDR3: TGTGCCATCAAAGGGGACAGGACAACTAATGAAAAACTGTTTTTT.

J is TRBJ2-3 and V is TRBV6-5; D is unresolved. CDR1 and CDR2 from the germline V gene are MNHEY and SVGAGI. Between the trimmed V and J ends, which lost 6 bases and 6 bases, there was a span of 13 bases. The CDR3 contains 13 residues. The CDR3 spells CASRPLPPDTQYF. DNA of the CDR3: TGTGCCAGCAGACCCCTGCCCCCGGATACGCAGTATTTT.

The chain links TRBV30 to TRBJ1-4; the D gene is possibly TRBD1 (6 bases). The germline V gene has CDR1 GTSNPN and CDR2 SVGIG (reference sequence). The germline V and J ends were trimmed by 0 bases and 6 bases, with 11 bases remaining between them. CDR3 length: 14 amino acids. The CDR3 region has the DNA TGTGCCTGGAGTGTAGGGGGGGCCCATGAAAAACTGTTTTTT. As protein: CAWSVGGAHEKLFF.

The chain joins TRBV3-1 (or the pseudogene TRBV3-2) to TRBJ2-7; tentatively, D is TRBD2 (6 bases). V lost 4 bases and J 2 bases, leaving 15 bases between the germline ends. Germline-derived CDR1 and CDR2 are LGHDT and YNNKEL (reference sequence). CDR3 size: 15 residues. The CDR3 protein is CASSLLSGNPYEQYF. The CDR3, as DNA: TGTGCCAGCAGCCTCCTTAGCGGAAATCCCTACGAGCAGTACTTC.

The rearrangement links TRBV28 to TRBJ2-7, with TRBD1 matching 11 bases. The CDR3 contains 16 residues. The J segment lost 3 bases and the V segment lost 4 bases, leaving 8 bases of the junction unmatched. CDR1 and CDR2 from the germline V gene are MDHEN and SYDVKM. The CDR3 spells CASSSPGQGVGYEQYF. DNA of the CDR3: TGTGCCAGCAGTTCCCCGGGACAGGGGGTCGGCTACGAGCAGTACTTC. The complete variable domain, with remaining parts taken from reference TRBV28 and TRBJ2-7, reads DVKVTQSSRYLVKRTGEKVFLECVQDMDHENMFWYRQDPGLGLRLIYFSYDVKMKEKGDIPEGYSVSREKKERFSLILESASTNQTSMYLCASSSPGQGVGYEQYFGPGTRLTVT.

The chain recombines TRBV2 with TRBJ2-3, with D possibly matching TRBD1 (7 bases). The CDR3 contains 16 residues. Germline-derived CDR1 and CDR2 are SNHLY and FYNNEI. V gave up 0 bases and J gave up 4 bases, with 14 bases separating them. The CDR3 loop is CASSEARQGGADTQYF. The CDR3 DNA follows: TGTGCCAGCAGTGAAGCGAGGCAGGGGGGAGCAGATACGCAGTATTTT.

The chain carries TRBV7-6 and TRBJ1-2; D is unresolved. V was pared by 1 base and J by 5 bases, with 26 bases between. Germline V gene lookup returns CDR1 SGHVS and CDR2 FNYEAQ. The CDR3 extends over 19 amino acids. DNA for the CDR3: TGTGCCAGCAGCTTAGAACCGGAGGGTGTTTCCCAAGGTTTGTATGGCTACACCTTC. It is translated as CASSLEPEGVSQGLYGYTF.

The chain has TRBV6-2 or TRBV6-3 and TRBJ2-3; tentatively, D is TRBD2 (6 bases). Germline V gives CDR1 MNHEY, CDR2 SVGEGT. V lost 2 bases, J lost 7 bases, and 16 bases lay in between. The CDR3 spans 15 residues. The DNA for the CDR3 is TGTGCCAGCAGTTACCGTGGGGCGGGGCTAAATACGCAGTATTTT. Amino acids: CASSYRGAGLNTQYF.

The chain employs TRBV5-1 and TRBJ2-5, with 15 bases matching TRBD2. The junction had 3 bases not matched to a gene; V was cut back by 3 bases and J by 0 bases. The CDR3 sequence is 17 residues long. In germline, CDR1 is SGHRS, CDR2 YFSETQ. In nucleotides, the CDR3 is TGCGCCAGCAGCTCCGGGACTAGCGGGGGGTACCAAGAGACCCAGTACTTC. It yields the protein CASSSGTSGGYQETQYF.

The chain has TRBV5-1 and TRBJ2-7; TRBD1 matches 9 bases. Germline V gene lookup returns CDR1 SGHRS and CDR2 YFSETQ. This CDR3 comprises 17 residues. Germline trimming cut 0 bases from V and 0 bases from J; bases unmatched to any gene: 7. The CDR3 DNA sequence: TGCGCCAGCAGCTTGGGACAGGGGGATTCAATCTCCTACGAGCAGTACTTC. Translated: CASSLGQGDSISYEQYF.

The J gene is TRBJ1-2, the V gene TRBV6-5; tentatively, D is TRBD1 (5 bases). Germline CDR1 and CDR2: MNHEY and SVGAGI. The CDR3 runs to 15 residues. Trimming cost V 2 bases and J 7 bases, with 17 bases left between them. CDR3 bases: TGTGCCAGCAGTTACAGGATGGGGGGACGGGGTGGCTACACCTTC. Amino acid sequence: CASSYRMGGRGGYTF.

This sequence joins TRBV7-9 and TRBJ1-1, with 8 bases that match TRBD1. Germline CDR1 SEHNR, CDR2 FQNEAQ (reference sequence). The CDR3 has 17 residues. Trimming cost V 6 bases and J 1 base; bases outside gene matches: 13. CDR3 amino acids: CASSRGQGRAQNTEAFF. DNA for the CDR3: TGTGCCAGCAGTCGCGGACAGGGTAGAGCCCAGAACACTGAAGCTTTCTTT.

The J gene is TRBJ1-4, the V gene TRBV9, with 9 bases aligning to TRBD1. The germline gives CDR1 SGDLS, CDR2 YYNGEE. V shed 3 bases, J shed 4 bases, and the junction held 4 bases outside the gene matches. The CDR3 totals 15 residues. DNA of the CDR3: TGTGCCAGCAGCGCCGGACAGGGGATTAATGAAAAACTGTTTTTT. This translates into CASSAGQGINEKLFF.

Written as DNA, the CDR3 is TGTGCCAGCAGTGGTCCCACCGAGGGCTACACCTTC. Its protein product is CASSGPTEGYTF. This chain joins TRBV28 and TRBJ1-2, with D unresolved. V lost 5 bases and J lost 8, with 12 bases in between. Per the germline V gene, CDR1 is MDHEN and CDR2 is SYDVKM. The CDR3 extends over 12 amino acids.